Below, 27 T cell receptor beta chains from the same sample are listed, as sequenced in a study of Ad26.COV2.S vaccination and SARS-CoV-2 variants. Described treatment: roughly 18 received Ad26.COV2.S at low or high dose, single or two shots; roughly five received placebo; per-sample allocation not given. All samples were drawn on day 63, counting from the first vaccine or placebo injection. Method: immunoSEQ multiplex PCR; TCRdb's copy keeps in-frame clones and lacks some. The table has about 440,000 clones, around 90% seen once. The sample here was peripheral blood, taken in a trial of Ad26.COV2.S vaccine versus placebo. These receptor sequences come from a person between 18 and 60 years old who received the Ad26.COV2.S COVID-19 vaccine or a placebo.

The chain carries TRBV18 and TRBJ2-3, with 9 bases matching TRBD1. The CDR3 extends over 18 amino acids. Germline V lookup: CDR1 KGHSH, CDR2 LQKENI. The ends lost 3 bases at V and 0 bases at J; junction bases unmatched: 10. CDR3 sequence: CASSPRQGGGLSTDTQYF. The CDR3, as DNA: TGTGCCAGCTCACCTCGACAGGGGGGTGGCCTTAGCACAGATACGCAGTATTTT.

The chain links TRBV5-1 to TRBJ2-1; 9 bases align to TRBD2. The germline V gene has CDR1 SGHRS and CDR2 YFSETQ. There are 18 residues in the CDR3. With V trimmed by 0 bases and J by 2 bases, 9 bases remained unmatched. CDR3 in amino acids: CASSLVPSGVGTYNEQFF. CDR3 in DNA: TGCGCCAGCAGCTTGGTTCCTAGCGGGGTTGGAACCTACAATGAGCAGTTCTTC. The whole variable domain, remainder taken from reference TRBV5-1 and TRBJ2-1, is KAGVTQTPRYLIKTRGQQVTLSCSPISGHRSVSWYQQTPGQGLQFLFEYFSETQRNKGNFPGRFSGRQFSNSRSEMNVSTLELGDSALYLCASSLVPSGVGTYNEQFFGPGTRLTVL.

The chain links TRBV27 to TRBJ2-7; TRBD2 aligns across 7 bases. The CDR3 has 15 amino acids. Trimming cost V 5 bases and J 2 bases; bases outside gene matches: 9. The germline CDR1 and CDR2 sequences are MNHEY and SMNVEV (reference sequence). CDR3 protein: CASSGLADTAYEQYF. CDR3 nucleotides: TGTGCCAGCAGTGGGCTAGCGGATACAGCCTACGAGCAGTACTTC.

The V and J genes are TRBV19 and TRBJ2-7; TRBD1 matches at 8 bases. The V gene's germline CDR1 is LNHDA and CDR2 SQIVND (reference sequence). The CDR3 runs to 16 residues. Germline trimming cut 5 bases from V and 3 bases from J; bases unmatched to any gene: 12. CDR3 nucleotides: TGTGCCAGTAGTTACGCGGCGGACAGGGCCAACTACGAGCAGTACTTC. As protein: CASSYAADRANYEQYF.

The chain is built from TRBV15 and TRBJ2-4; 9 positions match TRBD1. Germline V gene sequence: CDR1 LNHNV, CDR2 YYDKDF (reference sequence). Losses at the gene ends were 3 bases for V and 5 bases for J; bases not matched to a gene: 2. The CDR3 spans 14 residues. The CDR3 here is CATSRRTGENIQYF. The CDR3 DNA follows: TGTGCCACCAGCAGGCGGACAGGGGAAAACATTCAGTACTTC. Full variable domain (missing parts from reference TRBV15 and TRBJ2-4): DAMVIQNPRYQVTQFGKPVTLSCSQTLNHNVMYWYQQKSSQAPKLLFHYYDKDFNNEADTPDNFQSRRPNTSFCFLDIRSPGLGDTAMYLCATSRRTGENIQYFGAGTRLSVL.

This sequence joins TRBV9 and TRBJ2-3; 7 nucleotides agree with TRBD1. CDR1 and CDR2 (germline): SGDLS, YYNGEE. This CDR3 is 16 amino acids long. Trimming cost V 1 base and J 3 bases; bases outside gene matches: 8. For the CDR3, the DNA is TGTGCCAGCAGCGTAAGCTCCGGCAGGGGGACAGATACGCAGTATTTT. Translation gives CASSVSSGRGTDTQYF.

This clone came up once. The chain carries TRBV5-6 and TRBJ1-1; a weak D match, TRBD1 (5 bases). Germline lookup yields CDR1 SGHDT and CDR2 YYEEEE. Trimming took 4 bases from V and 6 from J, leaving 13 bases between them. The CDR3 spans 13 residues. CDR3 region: CASSRGVAPEAFF. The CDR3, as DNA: TGTGCCAGCAGCCGAGGGGTTGCCCCTGAAGCTTTCTTT.

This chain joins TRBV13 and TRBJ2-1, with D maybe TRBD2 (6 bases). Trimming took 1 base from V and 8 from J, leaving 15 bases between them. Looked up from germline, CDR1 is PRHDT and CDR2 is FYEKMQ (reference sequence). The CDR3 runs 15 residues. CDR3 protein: CASSLVAGPMDEQFF. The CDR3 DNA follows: TGTGCCAGCAGCTTAGTGGCGGGGCCTATGGATGAGCAGTTCTTC.

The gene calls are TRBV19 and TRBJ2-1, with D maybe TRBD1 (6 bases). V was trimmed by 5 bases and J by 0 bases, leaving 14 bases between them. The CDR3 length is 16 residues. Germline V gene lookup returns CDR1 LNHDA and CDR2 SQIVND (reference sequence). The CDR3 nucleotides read TGTGCCAGTAGTTCTAACAGGGTTAGCTCCTACAATGAGCAGTTCTTC. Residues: CASSSNRVSSYNEQFF.

CDR3 bases: TGCGCCAGCAGCTTCGGACTAGCTGGAGTTTACGAGCAGTACTTC. It yields the protein CASSFGLAGVYEQYF. This sequence joins TRBV5-1 and TRBJ2-7; 8 bases line up with TRBD2. The V and J ends lost 2 bases and 4 bases, in that order; junction bases with no gene match: 8. Germline V gene lookup returns CDR1 SGHRS and CDR2 YFSETQ. The CDR3 spans 15 residues.

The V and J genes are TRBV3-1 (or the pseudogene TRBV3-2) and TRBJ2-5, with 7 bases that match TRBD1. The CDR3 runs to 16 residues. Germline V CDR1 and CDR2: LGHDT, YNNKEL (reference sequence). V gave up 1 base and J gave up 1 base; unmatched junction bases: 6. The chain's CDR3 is CASSQGRQGSQETQYF. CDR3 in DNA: TGTGCCAGCAGCCAAGGCCGACAGGGATCCCAAGAGACCCAGTACTTC.

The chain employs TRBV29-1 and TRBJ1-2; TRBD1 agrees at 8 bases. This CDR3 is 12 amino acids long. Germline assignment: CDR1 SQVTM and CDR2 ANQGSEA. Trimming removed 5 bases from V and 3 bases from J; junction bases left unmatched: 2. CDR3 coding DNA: TGCAGCGTTACAGGGGGGGACTATGGCTACACCTTC. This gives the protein CSVTGGDYGYTF.

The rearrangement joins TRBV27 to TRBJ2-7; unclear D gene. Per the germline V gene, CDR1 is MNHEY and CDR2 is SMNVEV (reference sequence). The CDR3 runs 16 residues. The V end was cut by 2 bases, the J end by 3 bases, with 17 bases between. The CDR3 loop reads CASSLGPPEFGYEQYF. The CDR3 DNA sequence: TGTGCCAGCAGTTTAGGCCCCCCGGAGTTCGGCTACGAGCAGTACTTC.

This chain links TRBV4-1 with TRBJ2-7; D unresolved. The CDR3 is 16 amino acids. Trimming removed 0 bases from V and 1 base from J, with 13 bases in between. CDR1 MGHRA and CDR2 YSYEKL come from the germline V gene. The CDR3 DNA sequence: TGCGCCAGCAGCCAAGAAATCGGCCGTTCGTCCTACGAGCAGTACTTC. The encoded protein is CASSQEIGRSSYEQYF.

The CDR3 region has the DNA TGTGCCAGCAGCCCCCGGAAGGGCAATCAGCCCCAGCATTTT. Its protein is CASSPRKGNQPQHF. The chain has TRBV7-3 and TRBJ1-5; D is uncertain. Germline V gene lookup returns CDR1 SGHTA and CDR2 FQGTGA. V was shortened by 5 bases and J by 2 bases, with 10 bases between the two germline ends. This CDR3 is built from 14 residues.

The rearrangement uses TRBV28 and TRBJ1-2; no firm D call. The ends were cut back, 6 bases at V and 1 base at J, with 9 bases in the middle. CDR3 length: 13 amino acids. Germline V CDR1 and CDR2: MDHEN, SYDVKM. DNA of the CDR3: TGTGCCAGCAGGGACGGGTATAACTATGGCTACACCTTC. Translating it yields CASRDGYNYGYTF.

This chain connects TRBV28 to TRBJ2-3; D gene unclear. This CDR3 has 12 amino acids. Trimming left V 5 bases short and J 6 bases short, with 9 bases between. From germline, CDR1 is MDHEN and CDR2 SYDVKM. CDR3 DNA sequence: TGTGCCAGCAGTGACTCGGGTGATACGCAGTATTTT. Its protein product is CASSDSGDTQYF.

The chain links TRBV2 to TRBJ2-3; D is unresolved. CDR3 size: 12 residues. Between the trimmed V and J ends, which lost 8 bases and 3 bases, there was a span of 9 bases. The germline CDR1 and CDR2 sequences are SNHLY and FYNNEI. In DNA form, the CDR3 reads TGTGCCAGCCGCCAAGAGACAGATACGCAGTATTTT. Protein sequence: CASRQETDTQYF.

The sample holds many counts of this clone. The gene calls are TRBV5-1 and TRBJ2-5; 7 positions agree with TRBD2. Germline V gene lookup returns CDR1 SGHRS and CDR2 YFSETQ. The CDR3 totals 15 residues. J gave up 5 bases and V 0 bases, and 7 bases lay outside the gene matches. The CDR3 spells CASSLAASGKETQYF. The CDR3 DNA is TGCGCCAGCAGCTTGGCCGCCAGCGGGAAGGAGACCCAGTACTTC.

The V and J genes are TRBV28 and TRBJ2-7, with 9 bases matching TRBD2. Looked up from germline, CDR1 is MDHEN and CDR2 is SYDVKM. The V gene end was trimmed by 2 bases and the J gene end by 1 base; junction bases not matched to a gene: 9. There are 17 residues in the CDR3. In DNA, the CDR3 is TGTGCCAGCAGTTTACTTGGGGGACTAGCCCTATCCTACGAGCAGTACTTC. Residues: CASSLLGGLALSYEQYF.

CDR3 region: CASSRRASGRYEQYF. CDR3 bases: TGCGCCAGCAGCCGCCGGGCTAGCGGGAGGTACGAGCAGTACTTC. The gene calls are TRBV4-3 and TRBJ2-7; 11 bases match TRBD2. After removal of 4 bases from V and 4 bases from J, the junction contained 6 bases not matched to a gene. CDR1 and CDR2 from the germline V gene are LGHNA and YSLEER. CDR3 size: 15 residues.

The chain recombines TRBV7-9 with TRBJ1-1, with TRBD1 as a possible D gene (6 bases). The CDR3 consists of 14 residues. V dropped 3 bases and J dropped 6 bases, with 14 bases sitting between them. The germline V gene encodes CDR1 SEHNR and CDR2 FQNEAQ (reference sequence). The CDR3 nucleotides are TGTGCCAGCAGCTTTACAGGGTTGAAGGCTGAAGCTTTCTTT. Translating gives CASSFTGLKAEAFF.

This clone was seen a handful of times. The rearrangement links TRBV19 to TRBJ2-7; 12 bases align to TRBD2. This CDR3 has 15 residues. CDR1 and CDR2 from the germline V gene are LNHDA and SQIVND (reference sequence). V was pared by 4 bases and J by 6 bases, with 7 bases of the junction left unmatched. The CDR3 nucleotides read TGTGCCAGTAGTACCCGGACTAGCGGGACGCTCGAGCAGTACTTC. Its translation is CASSTRTSGTLEQYF.

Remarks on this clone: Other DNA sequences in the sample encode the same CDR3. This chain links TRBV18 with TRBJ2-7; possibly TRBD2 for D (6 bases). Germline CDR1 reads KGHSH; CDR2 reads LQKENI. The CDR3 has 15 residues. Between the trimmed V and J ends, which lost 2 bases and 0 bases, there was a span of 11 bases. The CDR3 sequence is CASSPGRGFSYEQYF. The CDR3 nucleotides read TGTGCCAGCTCACCAGGACGGGGGTTCTCCTACGAGCAGTACTTC.

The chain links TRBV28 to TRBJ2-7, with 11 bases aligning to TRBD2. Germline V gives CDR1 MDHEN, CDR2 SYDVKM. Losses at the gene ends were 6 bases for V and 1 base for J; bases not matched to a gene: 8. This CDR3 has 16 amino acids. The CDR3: CASSSGTSGQSYEQYF. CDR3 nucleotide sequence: TGTGCCAGCAGCTCGGGGACTAGCGGCCAGTCCTACGAGCAGTACTTC. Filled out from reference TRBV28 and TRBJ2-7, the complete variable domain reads DVKVTQSSRYLVKRTGEKVFLECVQDMDHENMFWYRQDPGLGLRLIYFSYDVKMKEKGDIPEGYSVSREKKERFSLILESASTNQTSMYLCASSSGTSGQSYEQYFGPGTRLTVT.

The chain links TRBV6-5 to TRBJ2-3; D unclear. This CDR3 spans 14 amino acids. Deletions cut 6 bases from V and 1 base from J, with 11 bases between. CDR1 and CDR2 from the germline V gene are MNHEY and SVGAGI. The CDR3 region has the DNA TGTGCCAGCAGAACAAGCGTGGGCACAGATACGCAGTATTTT. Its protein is CASRTSVGTDTQYF.

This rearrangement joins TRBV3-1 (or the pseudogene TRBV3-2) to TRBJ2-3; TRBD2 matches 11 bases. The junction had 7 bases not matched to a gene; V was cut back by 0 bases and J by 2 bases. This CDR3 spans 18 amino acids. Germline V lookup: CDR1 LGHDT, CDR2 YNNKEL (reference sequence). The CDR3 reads CASSQDPPTSGNTDTQYF. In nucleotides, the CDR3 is TGTGCCAGCAGCCAAGATCCGCCGACTAGCGGGAACACAGATACGCAGTATTTT.